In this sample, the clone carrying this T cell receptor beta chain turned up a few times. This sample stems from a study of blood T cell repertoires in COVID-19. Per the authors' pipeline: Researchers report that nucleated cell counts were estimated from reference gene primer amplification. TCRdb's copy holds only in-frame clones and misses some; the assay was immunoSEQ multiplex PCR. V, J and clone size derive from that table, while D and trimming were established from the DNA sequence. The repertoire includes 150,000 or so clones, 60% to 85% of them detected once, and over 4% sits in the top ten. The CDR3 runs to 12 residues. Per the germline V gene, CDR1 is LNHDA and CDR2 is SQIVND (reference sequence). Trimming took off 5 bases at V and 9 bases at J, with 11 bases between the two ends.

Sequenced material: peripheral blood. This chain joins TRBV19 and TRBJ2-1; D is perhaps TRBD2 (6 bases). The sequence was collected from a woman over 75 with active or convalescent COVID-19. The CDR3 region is CASSSSSVEQFF. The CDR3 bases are TGTGCCAGTAGTTCCTCTAGCGTTGAGCAGTTCTTC.